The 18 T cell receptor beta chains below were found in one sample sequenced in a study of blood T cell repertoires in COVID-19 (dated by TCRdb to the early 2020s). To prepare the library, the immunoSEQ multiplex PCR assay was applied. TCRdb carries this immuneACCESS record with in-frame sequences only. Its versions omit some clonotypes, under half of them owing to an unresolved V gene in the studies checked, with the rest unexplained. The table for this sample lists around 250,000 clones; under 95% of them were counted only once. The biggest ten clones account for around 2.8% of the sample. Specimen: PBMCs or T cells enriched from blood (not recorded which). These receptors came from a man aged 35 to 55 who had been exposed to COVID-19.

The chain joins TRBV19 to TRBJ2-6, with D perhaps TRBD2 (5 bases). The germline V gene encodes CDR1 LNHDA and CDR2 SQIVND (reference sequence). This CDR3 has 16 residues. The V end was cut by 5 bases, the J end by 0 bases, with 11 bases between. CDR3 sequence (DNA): TGTGCCAGTAGTTCGACCGGGAACTCTGGGGCCAACGTCCTGACTTTC. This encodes CASSSTGNSGANVLTF.

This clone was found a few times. In DNA form, the CDR3 reads TGTGCCAGCAGTGTTCAACTCCGGGACAGGGGGTCTGGCTACACCTTC. As protein: CASSVQLRDRGSGYTF. This chain uses TRBV6-1 with TRBJ1-2; 11 positions match TRBD1. This CDR3 has 16 amino acids. V lost 4 bases to trimming and J lost 7 bases; unmatched junction nucleotides: 11. Germline CDR1 MNHNS, CDR2 SASEGT.

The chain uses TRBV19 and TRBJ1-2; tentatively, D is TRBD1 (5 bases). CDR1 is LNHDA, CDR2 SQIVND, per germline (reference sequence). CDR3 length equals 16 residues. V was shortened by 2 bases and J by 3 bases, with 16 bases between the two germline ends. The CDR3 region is CASSISWTSRDYGYTF. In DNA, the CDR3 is TGTGCCAGTAGTATATCTTGGACATCCCGCGACTATGGCTACACCTTC. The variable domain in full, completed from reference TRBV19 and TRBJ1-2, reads DGGITQSPKYLFRKEGQNVTLSCEQNLNHDAMYWYRQDPGQGLRLIYYSQIVNDFQKGDIAEGYSVSREKKESFPLTVTSAQKNPTAFYLCASSISWTSRDYGYTFGSGTRLTVV.

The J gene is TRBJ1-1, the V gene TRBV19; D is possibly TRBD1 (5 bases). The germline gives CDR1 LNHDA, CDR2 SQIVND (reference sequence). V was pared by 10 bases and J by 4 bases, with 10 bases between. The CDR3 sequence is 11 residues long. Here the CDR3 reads CATIRGTEAFF. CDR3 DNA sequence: TGTGCCACAATAAGGGGCACTGAAGCTTTCTTT.

The CDR3 loop reads CASSLLPSDTQYF. The CDR3 nucleotides are TGTGCCAGCAGCTTGCTACCGAGCGATACGCAGTATTTT. V usage is TRBV5-5 and J usage is TRBJ2-3, with no clear D. V was trimmed by 1 base and J by 6 bases, leaving 9 bases between them. The V gene's germline CDR1 is SGHKS and CDR2 YYEKEE (reference sequence). This CDR3 is built from 13 residues.

CDR3 protein: CASSPLTVRTGELFF. The CDR3, as DNA: TGTGCCAGCTCACCACTGACTGTGCGCACCGGGGAGCTGTTTTTT. The chain recombines TRBV18 with TRBJ2-2, with unresolved D. The CDR3 has 15 amino acids. Germline V CDR1 and CDR2: KGHSH, LQKENI. Trimming stripped 1 base from V and 4 bases from J, with 10 bases between.

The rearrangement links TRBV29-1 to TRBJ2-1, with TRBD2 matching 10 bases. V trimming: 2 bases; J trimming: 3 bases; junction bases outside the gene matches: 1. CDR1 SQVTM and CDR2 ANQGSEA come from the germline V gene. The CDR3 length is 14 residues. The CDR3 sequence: CSVETSGVYNEQFF. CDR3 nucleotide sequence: TGCAGCGTTGAAACTAGCGGGGTCTACAATGAGCAGTTCTTC.

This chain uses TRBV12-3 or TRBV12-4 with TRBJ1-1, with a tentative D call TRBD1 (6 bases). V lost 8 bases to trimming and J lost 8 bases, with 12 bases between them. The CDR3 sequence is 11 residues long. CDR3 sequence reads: CASARGAEAFF. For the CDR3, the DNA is TGTGCCAGCGCTCGGGGGGCGGAAGCTTTCTTT.

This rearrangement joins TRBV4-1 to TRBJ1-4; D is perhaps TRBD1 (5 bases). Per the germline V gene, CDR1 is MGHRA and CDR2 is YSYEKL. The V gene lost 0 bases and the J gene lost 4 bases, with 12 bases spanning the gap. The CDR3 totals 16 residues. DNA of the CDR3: TGCGCCAGCAGCCAAGACACGGGGGTCCTTAATGAAAAACTGTTTTTT. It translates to CASSQDTGVLNEKLFF.

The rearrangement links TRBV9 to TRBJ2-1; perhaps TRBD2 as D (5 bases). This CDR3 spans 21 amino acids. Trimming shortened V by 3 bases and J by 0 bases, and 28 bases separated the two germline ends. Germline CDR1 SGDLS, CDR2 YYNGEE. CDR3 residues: CASSDQFGLHPTKSSYNEQFF. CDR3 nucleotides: TGTGCCAGCAGCGACCAATTTGGACTGCATCCAACCAAGAGCTCCTACAATGAGCAGTTCTTC.

For the CDR3, the DNA is TGCAGCGTTTTAAGGGGGACAGGGGCCAACGTCCTGACTTTC. This encodes CSVLRGTGANVLTF. The J gene is TRBJ2-6, the V gene TRBV29-1, with TRBD1 as a possible D gene (6 bases). The ends were cut back, 5 bases at V and 4 bases at J, with 12 bases in the middle. This CDR3 contains 14 residues. Germline lookup yields CDR1 SQVTM and CDR2 ANQGSEA.

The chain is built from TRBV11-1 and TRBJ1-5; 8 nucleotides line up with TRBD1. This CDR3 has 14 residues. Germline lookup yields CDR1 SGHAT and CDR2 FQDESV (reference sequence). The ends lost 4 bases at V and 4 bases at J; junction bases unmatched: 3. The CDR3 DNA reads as TGTGCCAGCAGCTCTGGACAGGGAAATCAGCCCCAGCATTTT. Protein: CASSSGQGNQPQHF.

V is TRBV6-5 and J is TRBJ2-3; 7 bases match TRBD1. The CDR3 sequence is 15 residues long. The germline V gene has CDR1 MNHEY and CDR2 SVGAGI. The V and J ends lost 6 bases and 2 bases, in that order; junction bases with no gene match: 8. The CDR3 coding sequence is TGTGCCAGCAGCCCCGAGGGACAGATCACAGATACGCAGTATTTT. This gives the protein CASSPEGQITDTQYF.

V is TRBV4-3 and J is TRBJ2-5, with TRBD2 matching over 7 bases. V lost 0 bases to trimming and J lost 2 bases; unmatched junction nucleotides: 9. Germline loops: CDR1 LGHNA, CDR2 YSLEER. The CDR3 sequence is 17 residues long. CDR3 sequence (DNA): TGCGCCAGCAGCCAAGACGCCACTAGCGCACAGCAAGAGACCCAGTACTTC. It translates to CASSQDATSAQQETQYF.

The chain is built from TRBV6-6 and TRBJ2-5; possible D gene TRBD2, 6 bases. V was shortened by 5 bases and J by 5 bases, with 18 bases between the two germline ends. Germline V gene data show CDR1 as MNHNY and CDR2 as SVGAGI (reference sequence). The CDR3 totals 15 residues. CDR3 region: CASSHVSGEKETQYF. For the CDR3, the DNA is TGTGCCAGCAGTCACGTTAGCGGAGAAAAGGAGACCCAGTACTTC.

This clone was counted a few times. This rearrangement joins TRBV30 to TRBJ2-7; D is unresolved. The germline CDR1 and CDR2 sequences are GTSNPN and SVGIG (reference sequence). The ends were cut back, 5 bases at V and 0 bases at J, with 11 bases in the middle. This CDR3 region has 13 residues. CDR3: CAWEDGDSYEQYF. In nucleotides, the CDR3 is TGTGCCTGGGAAGACGGAGACTCCTACGAGCAGTACTTC.

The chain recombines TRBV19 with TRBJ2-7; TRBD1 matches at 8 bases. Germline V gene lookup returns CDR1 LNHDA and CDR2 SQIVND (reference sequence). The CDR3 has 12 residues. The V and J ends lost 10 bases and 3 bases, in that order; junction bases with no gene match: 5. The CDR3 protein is CATRTGRYEQYF. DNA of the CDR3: TGTGCCACCCGGACAGGGCGCTACGAGCAGTACTTC.

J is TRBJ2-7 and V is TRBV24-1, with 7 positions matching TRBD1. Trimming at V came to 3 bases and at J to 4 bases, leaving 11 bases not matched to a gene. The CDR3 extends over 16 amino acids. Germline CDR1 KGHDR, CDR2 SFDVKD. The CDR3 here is CATSDPTSDRAYEQYF. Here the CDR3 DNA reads TGTGCCACCAGTGATCCTACAAGCGACAGGGCTTACGAGCAGTACTTC.